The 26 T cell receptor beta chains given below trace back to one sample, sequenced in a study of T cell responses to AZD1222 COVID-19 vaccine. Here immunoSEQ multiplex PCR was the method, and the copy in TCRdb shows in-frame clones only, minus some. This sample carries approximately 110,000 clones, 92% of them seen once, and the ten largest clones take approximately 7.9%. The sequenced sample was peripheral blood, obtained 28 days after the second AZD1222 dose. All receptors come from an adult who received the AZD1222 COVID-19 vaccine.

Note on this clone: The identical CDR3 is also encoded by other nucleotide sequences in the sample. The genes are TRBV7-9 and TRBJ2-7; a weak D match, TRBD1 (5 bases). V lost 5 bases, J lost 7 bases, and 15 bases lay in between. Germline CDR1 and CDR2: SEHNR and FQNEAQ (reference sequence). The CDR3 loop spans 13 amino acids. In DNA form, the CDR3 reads TGTGCCAGCAGCCAAGACCAGGGCTATGAGCAGTACTTC. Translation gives CASSQDQGYEQYF.

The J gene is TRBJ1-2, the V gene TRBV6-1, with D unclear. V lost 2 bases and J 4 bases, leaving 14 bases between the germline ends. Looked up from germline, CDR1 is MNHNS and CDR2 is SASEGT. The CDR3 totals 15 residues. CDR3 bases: TGTGCCAGCAGTGAATCGTCCCGGGCGGGCTATGGCTACACCTTC. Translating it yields CASSESSRAGYGYTF.

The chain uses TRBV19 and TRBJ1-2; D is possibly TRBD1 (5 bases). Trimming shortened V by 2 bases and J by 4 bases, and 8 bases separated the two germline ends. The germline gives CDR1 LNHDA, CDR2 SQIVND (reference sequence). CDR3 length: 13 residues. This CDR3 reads CASSIIGGYGYTF. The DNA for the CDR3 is TGTGCCAGTAGTATAATCGGGGGCTATGGCTACACCTTC.

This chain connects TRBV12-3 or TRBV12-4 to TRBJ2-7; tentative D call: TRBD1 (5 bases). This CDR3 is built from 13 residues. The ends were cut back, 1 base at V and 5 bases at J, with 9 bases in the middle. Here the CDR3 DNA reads TGTGCCAGCAGTTTAGGACAGACCCACGAGCAGTACTTC. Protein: CASSLGQTHEQYF.

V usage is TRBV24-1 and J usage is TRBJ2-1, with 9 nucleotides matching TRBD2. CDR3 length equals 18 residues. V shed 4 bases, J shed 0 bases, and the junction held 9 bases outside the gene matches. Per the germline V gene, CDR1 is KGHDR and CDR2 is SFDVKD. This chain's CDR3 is CATSDPGSSGNSYNEQFF. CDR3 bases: TGTGCCACCAGTGACCCAGGATCTAGCGGGAACTCCTACAATGAGCAGTTCTTC.

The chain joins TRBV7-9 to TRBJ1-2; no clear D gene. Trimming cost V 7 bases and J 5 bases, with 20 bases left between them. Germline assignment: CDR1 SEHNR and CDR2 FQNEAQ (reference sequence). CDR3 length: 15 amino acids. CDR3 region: CASNSQFWTVYGYTF. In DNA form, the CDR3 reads TGTGCCAGCAACTCCCAATTTTGGACGGTTTATGGCTACACCTTC. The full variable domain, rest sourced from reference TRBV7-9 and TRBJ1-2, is DTGVSQNPRHKITKRGQNVTFRCDPISEHNRLYWYRQTLGQGPEFLTYFQNEAQLEKSRLLSDRFSAERPKGSFSTLEIQRTEQGDSAMYLCASNSQFWTVYGYTFGSGTRLTVV.

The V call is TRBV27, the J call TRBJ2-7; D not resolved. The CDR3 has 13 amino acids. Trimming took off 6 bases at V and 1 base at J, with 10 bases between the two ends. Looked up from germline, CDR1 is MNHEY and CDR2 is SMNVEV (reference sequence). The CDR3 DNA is TGTGCCAGCAGGTTTCAATTTTCCTACGAGCAGTACTTC. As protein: CASRFQFSYEQYF.

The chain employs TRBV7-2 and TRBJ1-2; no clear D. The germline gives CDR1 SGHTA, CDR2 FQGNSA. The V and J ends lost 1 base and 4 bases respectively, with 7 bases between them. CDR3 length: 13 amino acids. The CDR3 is CASSLDPGYGYTF. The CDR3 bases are TGTGCCAGCAGCTTAGATCCAGGCTATGGCTACACCTTC.

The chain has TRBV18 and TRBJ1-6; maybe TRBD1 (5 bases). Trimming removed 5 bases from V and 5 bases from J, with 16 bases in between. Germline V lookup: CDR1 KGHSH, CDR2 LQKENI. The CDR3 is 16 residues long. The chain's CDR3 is CASSSSVTVNNSPLHF. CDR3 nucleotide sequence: TGTGCCAGCTCAAGCTCGGTGACAGTAAATAATTCACCCCTCCACTTT.

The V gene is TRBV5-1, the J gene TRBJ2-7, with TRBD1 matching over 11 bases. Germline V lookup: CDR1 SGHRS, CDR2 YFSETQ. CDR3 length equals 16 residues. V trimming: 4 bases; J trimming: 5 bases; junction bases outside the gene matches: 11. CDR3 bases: TGCGCCAGCAGCCCGAATCCGGGACAGGGGGACCACGAGCAGTACTTC. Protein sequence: CASSPNPGQGDHEQYF.

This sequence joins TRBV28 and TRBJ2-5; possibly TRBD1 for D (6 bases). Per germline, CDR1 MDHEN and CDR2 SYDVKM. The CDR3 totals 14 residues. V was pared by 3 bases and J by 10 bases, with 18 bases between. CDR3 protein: CASSLYSLGGVQYF. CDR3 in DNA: TGTGCCAGCAGTTTGTATTCCCTAGGGGGTGTCCAGTACTTC.

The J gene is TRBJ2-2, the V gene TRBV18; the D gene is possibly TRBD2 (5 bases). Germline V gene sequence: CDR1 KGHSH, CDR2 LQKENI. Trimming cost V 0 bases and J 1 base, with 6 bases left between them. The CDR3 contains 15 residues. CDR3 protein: CASSPPAGNTGELFF. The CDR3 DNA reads TGTGCCAGCTCACCACCGGCGGGGAACACCGGGGAGCTGTTTTTT.

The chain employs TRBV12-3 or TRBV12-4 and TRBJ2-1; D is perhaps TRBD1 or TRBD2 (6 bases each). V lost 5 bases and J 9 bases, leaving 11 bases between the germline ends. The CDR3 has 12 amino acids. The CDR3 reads CASSQGGTEQFF. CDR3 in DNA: TGTGCCAGCAGTCAAGGGGGGACTGAGCAGTTCTTC.

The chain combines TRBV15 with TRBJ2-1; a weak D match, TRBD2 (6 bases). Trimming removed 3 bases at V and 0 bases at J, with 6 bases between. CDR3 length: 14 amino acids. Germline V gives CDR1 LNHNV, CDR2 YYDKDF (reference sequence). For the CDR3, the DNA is TGTGCCACCAGCAGCGGGAGCTCCTACAATGAGCAGTTCTTC. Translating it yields CATSSGSSYNEQFF.

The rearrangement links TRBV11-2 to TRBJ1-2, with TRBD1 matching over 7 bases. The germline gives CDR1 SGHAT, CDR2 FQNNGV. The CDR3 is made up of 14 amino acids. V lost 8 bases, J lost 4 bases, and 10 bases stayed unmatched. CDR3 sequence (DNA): TGTGCCAGCCGATCAGGGGGGGCGGTCTATGGCTACACCTTC. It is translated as CASRSGGAVYGYTF.

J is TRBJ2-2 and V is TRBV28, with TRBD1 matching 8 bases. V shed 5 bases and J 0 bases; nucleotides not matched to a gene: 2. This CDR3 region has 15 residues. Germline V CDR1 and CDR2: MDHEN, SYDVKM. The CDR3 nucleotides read TGTGCCAGCAGTCCAGGGGGCGCGAACACCGGGGAGCTGTTTTTT. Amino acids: CASSPGGANTGELFF.

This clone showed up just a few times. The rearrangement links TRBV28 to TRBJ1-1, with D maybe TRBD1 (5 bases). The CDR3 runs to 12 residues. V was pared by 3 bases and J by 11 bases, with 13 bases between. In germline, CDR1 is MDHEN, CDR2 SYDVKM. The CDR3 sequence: CASSFQGFVAFF. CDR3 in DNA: TGTGCCAGCAGTTTTCAGGGATTTGTGGCTTTCTTT.

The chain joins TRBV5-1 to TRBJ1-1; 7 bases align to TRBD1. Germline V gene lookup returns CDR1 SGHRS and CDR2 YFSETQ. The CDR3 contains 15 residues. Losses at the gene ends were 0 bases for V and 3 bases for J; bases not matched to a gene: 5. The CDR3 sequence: CASSLEDRRYTEAFF. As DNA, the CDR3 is TGCGCCAGCAGCTTGGAGGACAGGAGATACACTGAAGCTTTCTTT.

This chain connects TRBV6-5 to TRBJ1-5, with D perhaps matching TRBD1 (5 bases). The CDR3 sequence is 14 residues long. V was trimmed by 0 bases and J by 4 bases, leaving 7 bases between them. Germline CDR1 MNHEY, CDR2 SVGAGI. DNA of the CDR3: TGTGCCAGCAGTTACTCGGGGGTAAATCAGCCCCAGCATTTT. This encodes CASSYSGVNQPQHF.

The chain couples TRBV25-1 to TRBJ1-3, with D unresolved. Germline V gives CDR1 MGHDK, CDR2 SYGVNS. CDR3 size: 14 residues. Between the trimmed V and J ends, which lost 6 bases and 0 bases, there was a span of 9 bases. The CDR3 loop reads CASSAADSGNTIYF. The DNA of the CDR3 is TGTGCCAGCAGCGCCGCGGACTCTGGAAACACCATATATTTT.

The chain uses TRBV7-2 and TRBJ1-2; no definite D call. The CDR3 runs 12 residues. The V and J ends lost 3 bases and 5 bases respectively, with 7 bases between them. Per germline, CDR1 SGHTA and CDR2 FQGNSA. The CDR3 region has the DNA TGTGCCAGCAGCTTTTTTCCGTATGGCTACACCTTC. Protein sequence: CASSFFPYGYTF.

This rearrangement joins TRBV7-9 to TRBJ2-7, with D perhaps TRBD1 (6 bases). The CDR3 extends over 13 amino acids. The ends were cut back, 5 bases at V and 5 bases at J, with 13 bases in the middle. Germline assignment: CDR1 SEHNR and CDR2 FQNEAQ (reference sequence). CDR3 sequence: CASSTQGADEQYF. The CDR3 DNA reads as TGTGCCAGCAGCACACAGGGAGCGGACGAGCAGTACTTC.

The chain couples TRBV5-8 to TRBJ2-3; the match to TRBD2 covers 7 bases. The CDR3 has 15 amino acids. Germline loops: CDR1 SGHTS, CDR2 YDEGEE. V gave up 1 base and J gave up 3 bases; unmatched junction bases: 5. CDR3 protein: CASSLRGDMTDTQYF. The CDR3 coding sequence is TGTGCCAGCAGCTTGCGGGGGGATATGACAGATACGCAGTATTTT.

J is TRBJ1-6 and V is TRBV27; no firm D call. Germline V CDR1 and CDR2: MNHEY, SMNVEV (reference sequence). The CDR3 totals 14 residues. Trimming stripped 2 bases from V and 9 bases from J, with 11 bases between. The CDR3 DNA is TGTGCCAGCAGTTTAAGCCAAATCAGTTCACCCCTCCACTTT. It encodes CASSLSQISSPLHF.

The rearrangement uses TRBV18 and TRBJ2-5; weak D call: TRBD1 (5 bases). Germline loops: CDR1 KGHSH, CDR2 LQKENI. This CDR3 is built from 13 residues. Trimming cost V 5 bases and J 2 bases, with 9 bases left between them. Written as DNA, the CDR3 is TGTGCCAGCTCATCGGACATACAAGAGACCCAGTACTTC. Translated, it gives CASSSDIQETQYF.

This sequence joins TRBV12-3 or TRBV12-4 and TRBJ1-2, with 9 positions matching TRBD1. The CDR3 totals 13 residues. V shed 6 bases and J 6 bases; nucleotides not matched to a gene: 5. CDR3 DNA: TGTGCCAGCAGGGGGGACAGGGCCGATGGCTACACCTTC. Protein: CASRGDRADGYTF.